The rows below give T cell receptor beta chains drawn from one sample of a study of cytomegalovirus exposure and HLA in healthy donors. Repertoires were generated with immunoSEQ multiplex PCR, while TCRdb's copy carries only in-frame clones and drops some. The sample holds roughly 190,000 clones; 9.5% are singletons and the top ten take 1% to 1.5%. Sequencing used PBMCs. These receptors originate from a woman in her 30s in good health and CMV-seropositive. Each CDR3 is given with its conserved first and last residue. The D gene is left open where the match is weak. Only some rows state a clone size, as once, few, many or a class for expanded clones.

cdr3_aa: CASSRPGYEQYF
cdr3_nt: TGTGCCAGCAGTCGCCCAGGGTACGAGCAGTACTTC
d_call: NA
v_call: TRBV6-5
j_call: TRBJ2-7
clone_size: NA

cdr3_aa: CASSVLAGVWFGNEAQFF
cdr3_nt: TGTGCCAGCAGTGTTCTAGCGGGAGTCTGGTTTGGGAATGAAGCGCAGTTCTTC
d_call: TRBD2
v_call: TRBV2
j_call: TRBJ2-1
clone_size: NA

cdr3_aa: CASSLDRENEQFF
cdr3_nt: TGTGCCAGCAGCTTGGACAGGGAGAATGAGCAGTTCTTC
d_call: TRBD1
v_call: TRBV7-2
j_call: TRBJ2-1
clone_size: few

cdr3_aa: CASSILLAGVFPNEQFF
cdr3_nt: TGTGCCAGTAGTATCCTCTTAGCGGGAGTATTTCCCAATGAGCAGTTCTTC
d_call: TRBD2
v_call: TRBV19
j_call: TRBJ2-1
clone_size: NA

cdr3_aa: CASRRLAGGDEQYF
cdr3_nt: TGTGCCAGCAGACGACTAGCGGGAGGAGACGAGCAGTACTTC
d_call: TRBD2
v_call: TRBV6-1
j_call: TRBJ2-7
clone_size: NA

cdr3_aa: CASSLSSGGPYEQYF
cdr3_nt: TGCGCCAGCAGCTTGTCCAGCGGGGGTCCCTACGAGCAGTACTTC
d_call: TRBD2
v_call: TRBV5-1
j_call: TRBJ2-7
clone_size: NA

cdr3_aa: CASSEFMNTEAFF
cdr3_nt: TGTGCCAGCAGTGAATTTATGAACACTGAAGCTTTCTTT
d_call: NA
v_call: TRBV6-1
j_call: TRBJ1-1
clone_size: NA

cdr3_aa: CASSTRPGLAAYEQYF
cdr3_nt: TGTGCCAGCAGTACCCGCCCCGGGCTAGCGGCCTACGAGCAGTACTTC
d_call: TRBD2
v_call: TRBV27
j_call: TRBJ2-7
clone_size: NA

cdr3_aa: CASSSGGSTEAFF
cdr3_nt: TGTGCCAGCAGCTCCGGGGGGAGCACTGAAGCTTTCTTT
d_call: NA
v_call: TRBV27
j_call: TRBJ1-1
clone_size: NA

cdr3_aa: CASSPDSKRGTGELFF
cdr3_nt: TGTGCCAGCTCACCCGACTCCAAACGAGGGACCGGGGAGCTGTTTTTT
d_call: NA
v_call: TRBV18
j_call: TRBJ2-2
clone_size: NA

cdr3_aa: CAWSVFWSGVTGELFF
cdr3_nt: TGTGCCTGGAGTGTATTTTGGAGCGGTGTCACCGGGGAGCTGTTTTTT
d_call: NA
v_call: TRBV30
j_call: TRBJ2-2
clone_size: few

cdr3_aa: CASSLATGGFGYTF
cdr3_nt: TGCGCCAGCAGCTTGGCTACAGGGGGCTTTGGCTACACCTTC
d_call: TRBD1
v_call: TRBV5-1
j_call: TRBJ1-2
clone_size: few

cdr3_aa: CASSVGRGGNYGYTF
cdr3_nt: TGTGCCAGCAGCGTCGGTCGTGGAGGGAACTATGGCTACACCTTC
d_call: NA
v_call: TRBV9
j_call: TRBJ1-2
clone_size: many

cdr3_aa: CASSLQGDYGYTF
cdr3_nt: TGTGCCAGCAGCCTTCAGGGGGACTATGGCTACACCTTC
d_call: TRBD1
v_call: TRBV5-5
j_call: TRBJ1-2
clone_size: few

cdr3_aa: CASSPGQGQGEAFF
cdr3_nt: TGTGCCAGCTCACCGGGACAGGGGCAGGGTGAAGCTTTCTTT
d_call: TRBD1
v_call: TRBV18
j_call: TRBJ1-1
clone_size: few

cdr3_aa: CASSRGTASGANVLTF
cdr3_nt: TGTGCCAGTAGTAGGGGGACAGCCTCTGGGGCCAACGTCCTGACTTTC
d_call: TRBD1
v_call: TRBV19
j_call: TRBJ2-6
clone_size: NA

cdr3_aa: CSVGGGISYNEQFF
cdr3_nt: TGCAGCGTTGGGGGCGGAATCTCCTACAATGAGCAGTTCTTC
d_call: NA
v_call: TRBV29-1
j_call: TRBJ2-1
clone_size: few

cdr3_aa: CASSLQSGGYGYTF
cdr3_nt: TGTGCCAGCAGCTTACAATCAGGAGGGTATGGCTACACCTTC
d_call: NA
v_call: TRBV7-9
j_call: TRBJ1-2
clone_size: few

cdr3_aa: CACSAGVTYNEQFF
cdr3_nt: TGTGCCTGCTCGGCGGGAGTCACCTACAATGAGCAGTTCTTC
d_call: TRBD2
v_call: TRBV30
j_call: TRBJ2-1
clone_size: NA

cdr3_aa: CASSLERETQYF
cdr3_nt: TGTGCCAGCAGCTTAGAACGGGAGACCCAGTACTTC
d_call: NA
v_call: TRBV11-2
j_call: TRBJ2-5
clone_size: NA

cdr3_aa: CASSIATSGIYEQYF
cdr3_nt: TGTGCCAGCAGCATCGCGACTAGCGGGATTTACGAGCAGTACTTC
d_call: TRBD2
v_call: TRBV11-2
j_call: TRBJ2-7
clone_size: few

cdr3_aa: CASSLGGSGLETQYF
cdr3_nt: TGTGCTAGCAGCTTAGGCGGGAGCGGGCTAGAGACCCAGTACTTC
d_call: TRBD2
v_call: TRBV7-2
j_call: TRBJ2-5
clone_size: NA